These 23 T cell receptor beta chains originate from one sample sequenced in a study of blood T cells in healthy people across ages. A J-beta primer mix and a sample-barcoded 5' primer were used in a second PCR of roughly 6 to 12 cycles. TCRdb re-called the 5' RACE reads through MiXCR, storing one row per CDR3 protein. The data show approximately 1.5 million distinct CDR3 sequences, approximately 43% seen once. The specimen sequenced was blood. The receptor source for this set is a woman under 30 in good health.

The V gene is TRBV12-3 or TRBV12-4, the J gene TRBJ1-6, with D maybe TRBD1 (5 bases). V was clipped by 5 bases and J by 7 bases, with 15 bases between them. The CDR3 spans 15 residues. Written as DNA, the CDR3 is TGTGCCAGCAGTCCGACGAGACGGGGCAATTCACCCCTCCACTTT. This gives the protein CASSPTRRGNSPLHF.

The chain combines TRBV4-3 with TRBJ2-1; 14 bases are a match to TRBD2. Germline-derived CDR1 and CDR2 are LGHNA and YSLEER. This CDR3 comprises 15 residues. The J segment lost 10 bases and the V segment lost 4 bases, leaving 6 bases of the junction unmatched. CDR3 sequence: CASSRRLAGGLEQFF. The CDR3 DNA is TGCGCCAGCAGCCGTAGACTAGCGGGAGGGCTAGAGCAGTTCTTC.

The V call is TRBV7-9, the J call TRBJ2-3, with D possibly being TRBD1 or TRBD2 (5 bases each). The CDR3 contains 12 residues. V lost 5 bases to trimming and J lost 11 bases, with 14 bases between them. CDR1 is SEHNR, CDR2 FQNEAQ, per germline (reference sequence). The DNA for the CDR3 is TGTGCCAGCAGCCCGAGTGGGACCCTGCAGTATTTT. It is translated as CASSPSGTLQYF.

The rearrangement uses TRBV7-9 and TRBJ1-2, with TRBD1 as a possible D gene (5 bases). The CDR3 consists of 15 residues. Trimming took 4 bases from V and 1 from J, leaving 13 bases between them. Per the germline V gene, CDR1 is SEHNR and CDR2 is FQNEAQ (reference sequence). CDR3 in amino acids: CASSSTENHNYGYTF. Here the CDR3 DNA reads TGTGCCAGCAGCTCGACAGAGAACCATAACTATGGCTACACCTTC.

This clonotype appeared a few times. This rearrangement joins TRBV6-2 or TRBV6-3 to TRBJ2-7, with D possibly being TRBD1 or TRBD2 (5 bases each). This CDR3 spans 15 amino acids. Deletions cut 7 bases from V and 0 bases from J, with 16 bases between. The germline CDR1 and CDR2 sequences are MNHEY and SVGEGT. CDR3 nucleotides: TGTGCCAGCACCGGGGCCTACCTGAGCTCCTACGAGCAGTACTTC. Residues: CASTGAYLSSYEQYF.

The chain recombines TRBV2 with TRBJ2-1, with 9 positions matching TRBD2. Per the germline V gene, CDR1 is SNHLY and CDR2 is FYNNEI. V trimming: 3 bases; J trimming: 7 bases; junction bases outside the gene matches: 4. CDR3 length: 14 amino acids. CDR3 bases: TGTGCCAGCAGTGAGGGGACTAGCAAAAATGAGCAGTTCTTC. This codes for CASSEGTSKNEQFF.

The chain employs TRBV9 and TRBJ2-4, with 9 bases that match TRBD1. With 2 bases clipped from V and 8 bases from J, the junction kept 5 bases outside the gene matches. The CDR3 totals 14 residues. Germline values: CDR1 SGDLS, CDR2 YYNGEE. CDR3 nucleotide sequence: TGTGCCAGCAGCGTGGACAGGGGTGGAGACATTCAGTACTTC. This encodes CASSVDRGGDIQYF. Complete variable domain (other parts from reference TRBV9 and TRBJ2-4): DSGVTQTPKHLITATGQRVTLRCSPRSGDLSVYWYQQSLDQGLQFLIQYYNGEERAKGNILERFSAQQFPDLHSELNLSSLELGDSALYFCASSVDRGGDIQYFGAGTRLSVL.

In its sample, this clonotype was seen a few times. CDR3 nucleotides: TGTGCCAGCAATCGGGACGGTAACTCCTACGAGCAGTACTTC. It encodes CASNRDGNSYEQYF. The V call is TRBV12-3 or TRBV12-4, the J call TRBJ2-7; D may be TRBD1 or TRBD2 (5 bases each). The V end lost 7 bases, the J end lost 0 bases, and 13 bases lay between the germline ends. The CDR3 has 14 residues.

The chain combines TRBV6-6 with TRBJ1-2; D perhaps matches TRBD1 (5 bases). CDR1 is MNHNY and CDR2 is SVGAGI in the germline V gene (reference sequence). The V and J ends lost 6 bases and 1 base respectively, with 12 bases between them. This CDR3 region has 14 residues. The CDR3 protein is CASRNEGINYGYTF. The CDR3 DNA reads TGTGCCAGCAGGAATGAGGGGATTAACTATGGCTACACCTTC.

The V gene is TRBV14, the J gene TRBJ1-6; 7 bases map to TRBD1. The trim removed 3 bases at V and 6 bases at J, leaving 8 bases unmatched. CDR3 length: 16 residues. In germline, CDR1 is SGHDN, CDR2 FVKESK. CDR3 region: CASSHPGTEGNSPLHF. The CDR3 DNA reads TGTGCCAGCAGCCATCCCGGGACAGAGGGTAATTCACCCCTCCACTTT.

This clonotype was recorded only once. This chain connects TRBV6-5 to TRBJ1-1; D unresolved. CDR1 is MNHEY and CDR2 is SVGAGI in the germline V gene. This CDR3 is 15 amino acids long. Trimming pared 0 bases from V and 1 base from J, leaving 9 bases between. The CDR3 is CASSYSGIENTEAFF. The CDR3 coding sequence is TGTGCCAGCAGTTACTCAGGGATAGAGAACACTGAAGCTTTCTTT.

This chain connects TRBV20-1 to TRBJ2-4; TRBD2 matches 11 bases. The J call may be mistaken, given a closer DNA end match to TRBJ2-7. The CDR3 has 16 amino acids. CDR1 and CDR2 from the germline V gene are DFQATT and SNEGSKA (reference sequence). The CDR3 sequence: CSARFPWTSGPYEQYF. The CDR3 bases are TGCAGTGCTAGATTCCCCTGGACTAGCGGGCCCTACGAGCAGTACTTC.

The chain recombines TRBV12-3 or TRBV12-4 with TRBJ2-3; 7 nucleotides agree with TRBD1. The J segment lost 7 bases and the V segment lost 5 bases, leaving 9 bases of the junction unmatched. The CDR3 is 14 residues long. The CDR3 is CASSTNRGPHTQYF. Here the CDR3 DNA reads TGTGCCAGCAGTACAAACAGGGGACCCCATACGCAGTATTTT.

This clonotype was seen more than once but under ten times. The chain combines TRBV20-1 with TRBJ2-1; 8 nucleotides agree with TRBD2. The length of the CDR3 is 13 residues. Germline-derived CDR1 and CDR2 are DFQATT and SNEGSKA (reference sequence). The CDR3 sequence is CSPGGSSYNEQFF. For the CDR3, the DNA is TGCAGCCCGGGGGGGTCATCCTACAATGAGCAGTTCTTC.

The sample holds a few counts of this clonotype. Here the CDR3 reads CASSPPRRGTYNEQFF. The DNA for the CDR3 is TGTGCCAGCTCACCACCGCGAAGGGGGACCTACAATGAGCAGTTCTTC. V and J are TRBV18 and TRBJ2-1, with D maybe TRBD1 (6 bases). CDR1 KGHSH and CDR2 LQKENI come from the germline V gene. Trimming stripped 0 bases from V and 2 bases from J, with 11 bases between. This CDR3 region has 16 residues.

The CDR3 sequence is CASSFDRGLAGSAGELFF. The DNA for the CDR3 is TGTGCCAGCAGCTTCGACCGAGGACTAGCGGGATCGGCCGGGGAGCTGTTTTTT. This chain connects TRBV13 to TRBJ2-2; 12 bases agree with TRBD2. With V trimmed by 3 bases and J by 6 bases, 11 bases remained unmatched. Germline CDR1 PRHDT, CDR2 FYEKMQ (reference sequence). This CDR3 contains 18 residues.

The chain carries TRBV6-2 or TRBV6-3 and TRBJ2-7, with 11 bases identical to TRBD2. After removal of 5 bases from V and 0 bases from J, the junction contained 12 bases not matched to a gene. The CDR3 covers 18 residues. The germline V gene encodes CDR1 MNHEY and CDR2 SVGEGT. The CDR3 nucleotides read TGTGCCAGCAGTAACCCTTGGACTAGCGGGTTACTCTCCTACGAGCAGTACTTC. This gives the protein CASSNPWTSGLLSYEQYF.

This clonotype has ten or more counts. This chain joins TRBV6-5 and TRBJ1-1; possible D gene TRBD1, 5 bases. Germline V lookup: CDR1 MNHEY, CDR2 SVGAGI. V was cut by 2 bases and J by 1 base, with 8 bases left in between. The CDR3 runs to 14 residues. CDR3 DNA: TGTGCCAGCAGTTACGGCAGGGCGAACACTGAAGCTTTCTTT. Amino acid sequence: CASSYGRANTEAFF.

This chain joins TRBV21-1 and TRBJ1-1; the table's D gene call, TRBD1, was not cross checked with the DNA. TRBV21-1 counts as a pseudogene. This CDR3 spans 18 amino acids. The CDR3, as DNA: TGTGCCAGCAGCAAAGAGGGGCGACAGGAACAGATGAACACTGAAGCTTTCTTT. Amino acid sequence: CASSKEGRQEQMNTEAFF.

This rearrangement joins TRBV10-3 to TRBJ1-2, with D unresolved. V gave up 10 bases and J gave up 4 bases, with 19 bases separating them. Germline loops: CDR1 ENHRY, CDR2 SYGVKD. The CDR3 is 14 residues long. The CDR3 here is CASSIPTEIYGYTF. CDR3 in DNA: TGTGCCAGTAGTATCCCGACGGAGATCTATGGCTACACCTTC.

Only a few counts were recorded for this clonotype. This chain joins TRBV4-2 and TRBJ2-1; D possibly corresponds to TRBD2 (6 bases). Deletions cut 0 bases from V and 7 bases from J, with 16 bases between. The CDR3 loop spans 16 amino acids. Per germline, CDR1 LGHNA and CDR2 YNFKEQ. Here the CDR3 DNA reads TGTGCCAGCAGCCAAGAAGGGCTAGCGTATTCTAATGAGCAGTTCTTC. Protein product: CASSQEGLAYSNEQFF.

To note about this clonotype: Germline and junction disagree at one end, which may indicate a read error. The chain joins TRBV29-1 to TRBJ2-7, with 9 nucleotides matching TRBD1. Germline V gives CDR1 SQVTM, CDR2 ANQGSEA. The CDR3 is made up of 12 amino acids. This chain's CDR3 is CGVGQGRDEQYF. The CDR3 nucleotides are TGCGGCGTAGGACAGGGGAGGGACGAGCAGTACTTC.

The V gene is TRBV4-2, the J gene TRBJ2-7, with D unresolved. Germline V gene data show CDR1 as LGHNA and CDR2 as YNFKEQ. The germline V and J ends were trimmed by 1 base and 7 bases, with 5 bases remaining between them. The CDR3 covers 11 residues. The CDR3 bases are TGTGCCAGCAGCCAAGCGACAGAGCAGTACTTC. Translation: CASSQATEQYF.